These T cell receptor beta chains were read from a single sample in a study of response to subunit inactivated influenza vaccine. One entry per CDR3 protein, called by TCRdb with MiXCR from the RT-PCR reads. The sample has over 400,000 distinct CDR3 sequences, 9.5% to 13% seen once. The specimen comprised PBMCs from blood, sampled roughly 45 days after vaccination. The receptors were sampled from a man aged 50-60 years who received an inactivated influenza vaccine. Each CDR3 is given with its conserved first and last residue. The order of the fields is J gene, D gene, clone size, V gene, CDR3 protein, CDR3 DNA. The D gene is left open where the match is weak. Clone size is not always given. Where it is, it says once, few, many or a class for expanded clones.

j_call: TRBJ2-1
d_call: TRBD2
clone_size: many
v_call: TRBV29-1
cdr3_aa: CSVAGLGGKNNEQFF
cdr3_nt: TGCAGCGTTGCGGGTCTGGGAGGGAAAAATAATGAGCAGTTCTTC

j_call: TRBJ2-5
d_call: .
clone_size: .
v_call: TRBV7-9
cdr3_aa: CATSGETQYF
cdr3_nt: TGTGCCACCTCCGGGGAGACCCAGTACTTC

j_call: TRBJ2-7
d_call: TRBD1
clone_size: .
v_call: TRBV6-6
cdr3_aa: CATKVGQYYEQYF
cdr3_nt: TGTGCCACCAAGGTGGGACAGTACTACGAGCAGTACTTC

j_call: TRBJ2-5
d_call: .
clone_size: few
v_call: TRBV5-5
cdr3_aa: CASSLRIPRGTQYF
cdr3_nt: TGTGCCAGCAGCTTGCGTATACCCCGGGGGACCCAGTACTTC

j_call: TRBJ1-1
d_call: .
clone_size: many
v_call: TRBV5-6
cdr3_aa: CASSLGFLEANTEAFF
cdr3_nt: TGTGCCAGCAGCTTGGGGTTCTTGGAGGCGAACACTGAAGCTTTCTTT

j_call: TRBJ1-1
d_call: TRBD1
clone_size: few
v_call: TRBV20-1
cdr3_aa: CSAHRTGLNTEAFF
cdr3_nt: TGCAGTGCCCACAGGACAGGGCTGAACACTGAAGCTTTCTTT

j_call: TRBJ1-5
d_call: TRBD1
clone_size: .
v_call: TRBV3-1
cdr3_aa: CASSHRQGAGQPQHF
cdr3_nt: TGTGCCAGCAGCCACCGACAGGGGGCTGGTCAGCCCCAGCATTTT

j_call: TRBJ2-7
d_call: TRBD2
clone_size: few
v_call: TRBV12-3/TRBV12-4
cdr3_aa: CASREGTSSYEQYF
cdr3_nt: TGTGCCAGCAGAGAGGGGACTAGCAGCTACGAGCAGTACTTC

j_call: TRBJ2-7
d_call: TRBD2
clone_size: many
v_call: TRBV27
cdr3_aa: CASSIRTSGGEQYF
cdr3_nt: TGTGCCAGCAGCATAAGGACTAGCGGGGGCGAGCAGTACTTC

j_call: TRBJ2-1
d_call: TRBD2
clone_size: many
v_call: TRBV9
cdr3_aa: CASSVQRTSGRNEQFF
cdr3_nt: TGTGCCAGCAGCGTTCAACGGACTAGCGGGAGAAATGAGCAGTTCTTC

j_call: TRBJ2-3
d_call: TRBD2
clone_size: many
v_call: TRBV20-1
cdr3_aa: CSPTGLAGGSTDTQYF
cdr3_nt: TGCAGCCCTACAGGGCTAGCGGGTGGGAGCACAGATACGCAGTATTTT

j_call: TRBJ2-7
d_call: .
clone_size: .
v_call: TRBV7-6
cdr3_aa: CASSLVREDYEQYF
cdr3_nt: TGTGCCAGCAGCTTAGTCAGGGAGGACTACGAGCAGTACTTC

j_call: TRBJ2-1
d_call: .
clone_size: .
v_call: TRBV15
cdr3_aa: CATSREATAFYNEQFF
cdr3_nt: TGTGCCACCAGCAGAGAAGCGACGGCTTTTTACAATGAGCAGTTCTTC

j_call: TRBJ2-5
d_call: .
clone_size: .
v_call: TRBV3-1
cdr3_aa: CASSQDLARGDVQETQYF
cdr3_nt: TGTGCCAGCAGCCAAGATTTGGCCAGGGGGGACGTCCAAGAGACCCAGTACTTC

j_call: TRBJ2-7
d_call: TRBD2
clone_size: many
v_call: TRBV29-1
cdr3_aa: CSVRGTSAYSYEQYF
cdr3_nt: TGCAGCGTTAGGGGGACTAGCGCTTACTCCTACGAGCAGTACTTC

j_call: TRBJ2-3
d_call: TRBD2
clone_size: few
v_call: TRBV7-9
cdr3_aa: CASSAPSGTSSGTQYF
cdr3_nt: TGTGCCAGCAGCGCCCCTAGCGGGACCAGCTCGGGTACGCAGTATTTT

j_call: TRBJ1-4
d_call: TRBD1
clone_size: .
v_call: TRBV12-3/TRBV12-4
cdr3_aa: CASNNRGPATNEKLFF
cdr3_nt: TGTGCCAGCAACAACAGGGGGCCTGCAACTAATGAAAAACTGTTTTTT

j_call: TRBJ1-4
d_call: .
clone_size: .
v_call: TRBV30
cdr3_aa: CAWSVRRNEKLFF
cdr3_nt: TGTGCCTGGAGTGTCCGACGAAATGAAAAACTGTTTTTT

j_call: TRBJ1-1
d_call: .
clone_size: few
v_call: TRBV20-1
cdr3_aa: CSASHDARSTEAFF
cdr3_nt: TGCAGTGCTAGTCACGACGCCCGGAGCACTGAAGCTTTCTTT

j_call: TRBJ1-1
d_call: .
clone_size: many
v_call: TRBV5-1
cdr3_aa: CASSLEGTEAFF
cdr3_nt: TGCGCCAGCAGCTTGGAGGGGACTGAAGCTTTCTTT

j_call: TRBJ2-1
d_call: TRBD2
clone_size: .
v_call: TRBV7-2
cdr3_aa: CASSSGTGRRPFF
cdr3_nt: TGTGCCAGCAGCAGCGGGACGGGAAGGCGGCCGTTCTTC

j_call: TRBJ2-7
d_call: .
clone_size: .
v_call: TRBV9
cdr3_aa: CASSVDAGLNSYEQYF
cdr3_nt: TGTGCCAGCAGCGTAGATGCGGGGCTAAACTCCTACGAGCAGTACTTC

j_call: TRBJ2-1
d_call: .
clone_size: .
v_call: TRBV3-1
cdr3_aa: CASSQEGGGSYNEQFF
cdr3_nt: TGTGCCAGCAGCCAAGAAGGAGGGGGCTCCTACAATGAGCAGTTCTTC

j_call: TRBJ2-3
d_call: TRBD2
clone_size: .
v_call: TRBV7-3
cdr3_aa: CASSEGTSSTDTQYF
cdr3_nt: TGTGCCAGCAGCGAGGGGACTAGCAGCACAGATACGCAGTATTTT

j_call: TRBJ2-2
d_call: .
clone_size: .
v_call: TRBV6-5
cdr3_aa: CASSYRGIGELFF
cdr3_nt: TGTGCCAGCAGTTACCGGGGGATCGGGGAGCTGTTTTTT

j_call: TRBJ2-3
d_call: TRBD1
clone_size: .
v_call: TRBV10-3
cdr3_aa: CAISYGQGASDTQYF
cdr3_nt: TGTGCCATCAGCTACGGACAGGGGGCGAGTGATACGCAGTATTTT

j_call: TRBJ2-3
d_call: .
clone_size: few
v_call: TRBV10-3
cdr3_aa: CAISPGTTDTQYF
cdr3_nt: TGTGCCATCAGCCCCGGGACCACAGATACGCAGTATTTT

j_call: TRBJ2-3
d_call: .
clone_size: .
v_call: TRBV29-1
cdr3_aa: CSVLGDWGTDTQYF
cdr3_nt: TGCAGCGTATTAGGGGACTGGGGCACAGATACGCAGTATTTT

j_call: TRBJ2-7
d_call: .
clone_size: .
v_call: TRBV12-3/TRBV12-4
cdr3_aa: CASSLVSVRGKQYF
cdr3_nt: TGTGCCAGCAGTTTAGTTTCCGTCCGGGGGAAACAGTACTTC

j_call: TRBJ2-7
d_call: TRBD2
clone_size: few
v_call: TRBV6-2/TRBV6-3
cdr3_aa: CASSYDSGGPYEQYF
cdr3_nt: TGTGCCAGCAGTTACGATTCGGGAGGTCCCTACGAGCAGTACTTC

j_call: TRBJ1-1
d_call: .
clone_size: .
v_call: TRBV6-1
cdr3_aa: CASSEWDRSPEAFF
cdr3_nt: TGTGCCAGCAGTGAATGGGACCGGTCTCCTGAAGCTTTCTTT

j_call: TRBJ2-1
d_call: TRBD2
clone_size: few
v_call: TRBV20-1
cdr3_aa: CSATVAGGLDEQFF
cdr3_nt: TGCAGTGCCACCGTAGCGGGAGGGCTGGATGAGCAGTTCTTC

j_call: TRBJ2-5
d_call: TRBD2
clone_size: few
v_call: TRBV11-2
cdr3_aa: CASSYAAGGQETQYF
cdr3_nt: TGTGCCAGCAGCTACGCAGCGGGAGGGCAAGAGACCCAGTACTTC

j_call: TRBJ2-7
d_call: .
clone_size: many
v_call: TRBV20-1
cdr3_aa: CSAGSQGGYEQYF
cdr3_nt: TGCAGTGCCGGGAGTCAGGGGGGCTACGAGCAGTACTTC

j_call: TRBJ2-1
d_call: TRBD2
clone_size: .
v_call: TRBV20-1
cdr3_aa: CSAPSPGGASYNEQFF
cdr3_nt: TGCAGTGCCCCGTCGCCCGGGGGGGCTTCCTACAATGAGCAGTTCTTC

j_call: TRBJ2-7
d_call: TRBD2
clone_size: .
v_call: TRBV4-2
cdr3_aa: CASSQAAGVSYEQYF
cdr3_nt: TGTGCCAGCAGCCAAGCAGCGGGAGTCTCCTACGAGCAGTACTTC

j_call: TRBJ2-6
d_call: TRBD1
clone_size: .
v_call: TRBV5-5
cdr3_aa: CASSYRDRGSGANVLTF
cdr3_nt: TGTGCCAGCAGCTACCGGGACAGGGGCTCTGGGGCCAACGTCCTGACTTTC

j_call: TRBJ2-1
d_call: .
clone_size: many
v_call: TRBV12-3/TRBV12-4
cdr3_aa: CASSSWGLRFF
cdr3_nt: TGTGCCAGCAGTAGCTGGGGACTCCGGTTCTTC

j_call: TRBJ2-1
d_call: TRBD1
clone_size: many
v_call: TRBV5-1
cdr3_aa: CASRPGQGVRNEQFF
cdr3_nt: TGCGCCAGCAGACCGGGACAGGGGGTGAGGAATGAGCAGTTCTTC

j_call: TRBJ1-5
d_call: .
clone_size: few
v_call: TRBV5-1
cdr3_aa: CASSYGQNQPQHF
cdr3_nt: TGCGCCAGCAGCTACGGACAGAATCAGCCCCAGCATTTT

j_call: TRBJ2-2
d_call: .
clone_size: many
v_call: TRBV29-1
cdr3_aa: CSVGTFGGGITGELFF
cdr3_nt: TGCAGCGTTGGGACTTTTGGAGGGGGTATCACCGGGGAGCTGTTTTTT

j_call: TRBJ2-6
d_call: .
clone_size: many
v_call: TRBV7-2
cdr3_aa: CASSVGRYSGANVLTF
cdr3_nt: TGTGCCAGCAGCGTAGGACGGTACTCTGGGGCCAACGTCCTGACTTTC

j_call: TRBJ2-3
d_call: .
clone_size: .
v_call: TRBV4-3
cdr3_aa: CASSPGTAFTDTQYF
cdr3_nt: TGCGCCAGCAGCCCCGGGACCGCTTTCACGGATACGCAGTATTTT